Following are 22 T cell receptor beta chains from one sample sequenced in a study of metastatic and nonmetastatic thyroid tumors. Patients were all untreated before their thyroid surgery. Through MiXCR, TCRdb re-clonotyped the PCR reads. In the table there are several thousand clones, 34% of which are singletons. Sequenced material: adjacent normal tissue. The source of these receptors is a male donor with papillary thyroid cancer or a benign thyroid nodule (not recorded which). Some clones in this sample may be carry-over from other donors' samples.

The CDR3 is CAWSPRRGRVLAFF. In DNA form, the CDR3 reads TGTGCCTGGAGCCCCAGGAGGGGTAGGGTTTTAGCTTTCTTT. J is TRBJ1-1 and V is TRBV30, with D maybe TRBD1 (5 bases). V lost 3 bases to trimming and J lost 10 bases, with 21 bases between them. Looked up from germline, CDR1 is GTSNPN and CDR2 is SVGIG (reference sequence). The CDR3 runs to 14 residues.

This clone is medium-sized by share. In DNA, the CDR3 is TGTGCCAGCAGCCTCACGATAAGCACAGATACGCAGTATTTT. It yields the protein CASSLTISTDTQYF. This chain joins TRBV27 and TRBJ2-3, with D unclear. CDR3 length: 14 residues. V was pared by 6 bases and J by 0 bases, with 10 bases between. Germline V gives CDR1 MNHEY, CDR2 SMNVEV (reference sequence).

Relative to its sample, this clone is large. The rearrangement joins TRBV28 to TRBJ1-5, with D perhaps TRBD1 (6 bases). The CDR3 totals 15 residues. V was trimmed by 7 bases and J by 0 bases, leaving 13 bases between them. Germline CDR1 reads MDHEN; CDR2 reads SYDVKM. In DNA form, the CDR3 reads TGTGCCAGCATCAGGGGTGAGGGTAGCAATCAGCCCCAGCATTTT. Its translation: CASIRGEGSNQPQHF.

About this clone: Within the sample, other DNA sequences also encode this same CDR3. The rearrangement joins TRBV11-2 to TRBJ2-7; 9 bases are shared with TRBD1. The CDR3 consists of 16 residues. Per the germline V gene, CDR1 is SGHAT and CDR2 is FQNNGV. With 2 bases clipped from V and 3 bases from J, the junction kept 8 bases outside the gene matches. Here the CDR3 DNA reads TGTGCCAGCAGCTTATACGACTCGACAGGGGGCTACGAGCAGTACTTC. Protein product: CASSLYDSTGGYEQYF.

This clone counts as large. The chain carries TRBV27 and TRBJ1-1, with 7 bases fitting TRBD1. Germline CDR1 and CDR2: MNHEY and SMNVEV (reference sequence). Germline trimming cut 5 bases from V and 2 bases from J; bases unmatched to any gene: 8. CDR3 size: 15 residues. The CDR3: CASSPGTEVNTEAFF. In nucleotides, the CDR3 is TGTGCCAGCAGTCCCGGGACAGAAGTAAACACTGAAGCTTTCTTT.

This clone was observed once. The V call is TRBV30, the J call TRBJ1-3; no reliable D call. The germline V gene encodes CDR1 GTSNPN and CDR2 SVGIG (reference sequence). The CDR3 has 13 amino acids. Trimming cost V 4 bases and J 3 bases, with 10 bases left between them. The CDR3 bases are TGTGCCTGGACCACAGTCATTGGAAACACCATATATTTT. Translated, it gives CAWTTVIGNTIYF.

This clone was seen more than once but under ten times. V is TRBV27 and J is TRBJ2-7, with unresolved D. V dropped 6 bases and J dropped 0 bases, with 9 bases sitting between them. CDR3 length: 13 amino acids. From germline, CDR1 is MNHEY and CDR2 SMNVEV (reference sequence). In DNA, the CDR3 is TGTGCCAGCAGCTACACCACCTCCTACGAGCAGTACTTC. Its translation is CASSYTTSYEQYF.

The J gene is TRBJ1-4, the V gene TRBV27, with 7 bases that match TRBD1. V lost 6 bases to trimming and J lost 8 bases; unmatched junction nucleotides: 12. This CDR3 is built from 15 residues. From germline, CDR1 is MNHEY and CDR2 SMNVEV (reference sequence). The CDR3 here is CASSAGQADREKLFF. Written as DNA, the CDR3 is TGTGCCAGCAGCGCTGGACAGGCTGACCGGGAAAAACTGTTTTTT.

The chain recombines TRBV11-2 with TRBJ2-1; TRBD2 matches at 12 bases. The germline CDR1 and CDR2 sequences are SGHAT and FQNNGV. J was trimmed by 2 bases and V by 5 bases; bases with no gene match: 7. The CDR3 covers 17 residues. The CDR3 DNA sequence: TGTGCCAGCAGCCCCTCACGACTAGCGGGAGCCTACAATGAGCAGTTCTTC. This encodes CASSPSRLAGAYNEQFF.

The chain has TRBV7-8 and TRBJ1-2; 9 bases align to TRBD1. J lost 1 base, V lost 5 bases, and 5 bases had no gene match. Germline assignment: CDR1 SGHVS and CDR2 FQNEAQ. The CDR3 runs 15 residues. CDR3 sequence reads: CASSPRTGVNYGYTF. The CDR3 nucleotides are TGTGCCAGCAGCCCCCGGACAGGGGTTAACTATGGCTACACCTTC.

By its share, this clone is medium-sized. The chain carries TRBV19 and TRBJ2-3, with 7 bases lining up with TRBD2. The CDR3 is 15 residues long. Germline lookup yields CDR1 LNHDA and CDR2 SQIVND (reference sequence). The V and J ends lost 3 bases and 3 bases, in that order; junction bases with no gene match: 6. As DNA, the CDR3 is TGTGCCAGTAGTATCACTAGCGTTCATACAGATACGCAGTATTTT. Protein sequence: CASSITSVHTDTQYF.

The chain employs TRBV11-2 and TRBJ1-2, with D possibly TRBD1 on 5 matching bases. V shed 2 bases and J shed 4 bases, with 20 bases lying between them. Per germline, CDR1 SGHAT and CDR2 FQNNGV. This CDR3 is 17 amino acids long. DNA for the CDR3: TGTGCCAGCAGCTTACAGGGAAGGTCCCTAAGTCGCTATGGCTACACCTTC. This sequence encodes CASSLQGRSLSRYGYTF.

Note on this clone: Sequence at one end of the junction differs from germline and may be a read error. This sequence joins TRBV28 and TRBJ2-5, with 8 nucleotides matching TRBD1. The CDR3 is made up of 17 amino acids. The germline V gene has CDR1 MDHEN and CDR2 SYDVKM. CDR3 sequence (DNA): TGTGACAGCAGATTATACCCGGACAGGGTCAGGGGAGAGACCCAGTACTTC. As protein: CDSRLYPDRVRGETQYF.

CDR3 residues: CASSQDLRLAGSNEQFF. The CDR3 DNA reads TGTGCCAGCAGCCAAGACCTACGACTAGCGGGAAGTAATGAGCAGTTCTTC. J is TRBJ2-1 and V is TRBV14, with 11 bases matching TRBD2. The CDR3 covers 17 residues. CDR1 SGHDN and CDR2 FVKESK come from the germline V gene. The trim removed 0 bases at V and 7 bases at J, leaving 8 bases unmatched.

This clone was picked up a small number of times. The junction departs from germline at one end; a sequencing error may be responsible. The rearrangement uses TRBV12-3 or TRBV12-4 and TRBJ1-4, with TRBD1 matching 9 bases. This CDR3 spans 15 amino acids. The CDR3 is CASSMDRGANGKLFF. The CDR3 coding sequence is TGTGCCAGCAGTATGGACAGGGGCGCGAATGGAAAACTGTTTTTT.

In this sample, this clone turned up a few times. This chain links TRBV12-3 or TRBV12-4 with TRBJ1-5; maybe TRBD1 (6 bases). Trimming removed 3 bases from V and 3 bases from J, with 9 bases in between. The CDR3 runs 14 residues. The CDR3 spells CASSFLGANQPQHF. The CDR3 DNA sequence: TGTGCCAGCAGTTTTTTGGGGGCCAATCAGCCCCAGCATTTT.

This clone is medium-sized. This chain joins TRBV19 and TRBJ2-1, with D perhaps matching TRBD2 (7 bases). The CDR3 totals 15 residues. V was cut by 3 bases and J by 9 bases, with 18 bases left in between. Germline CDR1 reads LNHDA; CDR2 reads SQIVND (reference sequence). The CDR3 is CASSITGRGSVEQFF. The DNA of the CDR3 is TGTGCCAGTAGTATTACTGGGAGGGGGTCGGTTGAGCAGTTCTTC.

This sequence joins TRBV19 and TRBJ1-1; 7 bases align to TRBD1. CDR1 LNHDA and CDR2 SQIVND come from the germline V gene (reference sequence). V lost 5 bases to trimming and J lost 4 bases; unmatched junction nucleotides: 16. This CDR3 comprises 17 residues. In DNA, the CDR3 is TGTGCCAGTAGTCCGCCCTGGGGGGGGACAGAGTCCACTGAAGCTTTCTTT. Its translation: CASSPPWGGTESTEAFF.

V gene TRBV5-1 combines with J gene TRBJ2-2; TRBD1 matches 11 bases. CDR3 size: 14 residues. Germline CDR1 reads SGHRS; CDR2 reads YFSETQ. The J segment lost 6 bases and the V segment lost 4 bases, leaving 2 bases of the junction unmatched. The DNA for the CDR3 is TGCGCCAGCAGCGAGGACAGGGGGCCCGGGGAGCTGTTTTTT. This gives the protein CASSEDRGPGELFF.

This clone was found a few times. This chain connects TRBV6-2 or TRBV6-3 to TRBJ1-2; D is perhaps TRBD1 (6 bases). V lost 5 bases and J lost 3, with 13 bases in between. The CDR3 loop spans 14 amino acids. Germline V gene lookup returns CDR1 MNHEY and CDR2 SVGEGT. The CDR3 here is CASSPYRAHYGYTF. For the CDR3, the DNA is TGTGCCAGCAGTCCCTACAGGGCCCACTATGGCTACACCTTC.

Remarks on this clone: This CDR3 is also generated by other DNA sequences in the sample. V usage is TRBV19 and J usage is TRBJ1-6, with unresolved D. The CDR3 has 14 residues. Looked up from germline, CDR1 is LNHDA and CDR2 is SQIVND (reference sequence). V was pared by 6 bases and J by 10 bases, with 16 bases between. The DNA for the CDR3 is TGTGCCAGTAGCCCCGGTGCTAAGTGGTCACCCCTCCACTTT. It specifies CASSPGAKWSPLHF. Combining the CDR3 with reference TRBV19 and TRBJ1-6 gives the whole variable domain DGGITQSPKYLFRKEGQNVTLSCEQNLNHDAMYWYRQDPGQGLRLIYYSQIVNDFQKGDIAEGYSVSREKKESFPLTVTSAQKNPTAFYLCASSPGAKWSPLHFGNGTRLTVT.

The chain is built from TRBV30 and TRBJ2-7, with TRBD2 matching over 9 bases. The CDR3 length is 14 residues. After removal of 1 base from V and 9 bases from J, the junction contained 10 bases not matched to a gene. CDR1 is GTSNPN, CDR2 SVGIG, per germline (reference sequence). CDR3 in DNA: TGTGCCTGGAGTGACCTAGCGGGATCGGACGCGCAGTACTTC. Amino acid sequence: CAWSDLAGSDAQYF.